The following is a T cell receptor beta chain sequence with its context. Its antigen is unknown. This entry is derived from a study of T and B cells in COVID-19 patients. Multiplex PCR with BIOMED2 TRB-A/B primer pools amplified TRB rearrangements. TCRdb used MiXCR to reprocess the multiplex PCR reads, holding one entry per CDR3 protein. The sample carries around 30,000 distinct CDR3 sequences, 32% recorded once. Study-wide findings and caveats: Symptomatic-phase blood samples from mildly ill patients and early samples from severe cases were scarce.

V was clipped by 5 bases and J by 4 bases; unmatched bases: 10. This CDR3 spans 15 amino acids. Germline CDR1 and CDR2: MNHEY and SVGAGI. Blood genomic DNA input for TRB amplification was 250-500 ng. The receptor was derived from a human donor who had recovered from COVID-19. The rearrangement links TRBV6-5 to TRBJ1-2, with 7 bases matching TRBD1. The sequenced material came from blood. The CDR3 loop reads CASSERGQRFYGYTF. CDR3 in DNA: TGTGCCAGCAGTGAAAGGGGGCAGCGATTCTATGGCTACACCTTC.